The rows below give T cell receptor beta chains drawn from one sample of a study of T cell repertoires in cytomegalovirus infection. TCRdb processed the reads anew with MiXCR; each CDR3 protein has one entry. The data contain approximately 500,000 distinct CDR3 sequences, approximately 15% of them singletons. Input material: CD8+ T cells from PBMCs. These receptors all stem from a human donor in good health (CMV status not recorded). Some clones in this sample may be carry-over from other donors' samples. Both conserved end residues are part of each CDR3. A D gene is named only where the DNA matches it firmly. Rows give clone size only sometimes, using once, few, many, or a class for an expanded clone.

NA,TRBV19,NA,TRBJ2-2,CASSIVGIHGELFF,TGTGCCAGTAGTATAGTTGGAATCCACGGGGAGCTGTTTTTT
TRBD1,TRBV6-1,many,TRBJ2-3,CASSGDRFVTDTQYF,TGTGCCAGCAGTGGGGACAGGTTCGTGACGGATACGCAGTATTTT
NA,TRBV9,once,TRBJ1-2,CASTGNRVGYTF,TGTGCCAGCACCGGAAACAGGGTTGGCTACACCTTC
NA,TRBV7-9,few,TRBJ1-6,CASSGTHQGNSPLHF,TGTGCCAGCAGCGGGACCCATCAGGGTAATTCACCCCTCCACTTT
TRBD2,TRBV6-2/TRBV6-3,many,TRBJ2-7,CASSSLRGESYEQYF,TGTGCCAGCAGTTCCCTCCGGGGGGAGAGCTACGAGCAGTACTTC
NA,TRBV5-1,few,TRBJ1-2,CASSASRPREGYTF,TGCGCCAGCTCAGCTTCTAGACCGCGGGAGGGCTACACCTTC
NA,TRBV19,many,TRBJ2-2,CASSPSGLNTGELFF,TGTGCCAGTAGTCCCTCAGGGTTGAACACCGGGGAGCTGTTTTTT
NA,TRBV20-1,NA,TRBJ2-3,CSAPGTYVLDTQYF,TGCAGTGCTCCCGGGACATATGTCCTAGATACGCAGTATTTT
TRBD2,TRBV2,NA,TRBJ2-1,CASRPVFSGSSYNEQFF,TGTGCCAGCAGGCCGGTCTTTAGCGGGAGTTCCTACAATGAGCAGTTCTTC
NA,TRBV14,few,TRBJ1-4,CASSQFRTALGEKLFF,TGTGCCAGCAGCCAATTCAGGACAGCCTTAGGTGAAAAACTGTTTTTT
TRBD1,TRBV19,few,TRBJ1-1,CASKWGTENTEAFF,TGTGCCAGTAAGTGGGGGACAGAGAACACTGAAGCTTTCTTT
TRBD1,TRBV18,few,TRBJ1-4,CASSRRTGGVNEKLFF,TGTGCCAGCTCACGCCGGACAGGGGGCGTCAATGAAAAACTGTTTTTT
NA,TRBV5-6,NA,TRBJ1-1,CASSSRDTTGTEAFF,TGTGCCAGCAGCTCCCGGGACACCACGGGGACTGAAGCTTTCTTT
NA,TRBV12-3/TRBV12-4,NA,TRBJ1-1,CASTLGGGADTEAFF,TGTGCCAGCACCCTAGGGGGGGGCGCGGACACTGAAGCTTTCTTT
TRBD2,TRBV28,once,TRBJ2-7,CASSLGASGDLKDEQYF,TGTGCCAGCAGTTTAGGGGCTAGCGGGGACCTTAAAGACGAGCAGTACTTC
TRBD1,TRBV7-9,many,TRBJ2-7,CASSLDLWDRTYEQYF,TGTGCCAGCAGCTTAGACCTCTGGGACAGGACCTACGAGCAGTACTTC
NA,TRBV7-9,many,TRBJ1-2,CASSPTGQTYGYTF,TGTGCCAGCAGCCCAACCGGACAGACCTATGGCTACACCTTC
TRBD1,TRBV2,few,TRBJ2-7,CASSEGRTGWDEQYF,TGTGCCAGCAGTGAGGGTCGGACAGGATGGGACGAGCAGTACTTC
NA,TRBV11-2,many,TRBJ2-5,CASSSRRGQETQYF,TGTGCCAGCAGCTCCCGGCGGGGACAAGAGACCCAGTACTTC
NA,TRBV5-4,NA,TRBJ2-3,CASSSGTRNTDTQYF,TGTGCCAGCAGCTCCGGGACGCGCAACACAGATACGCAGTATTTT
NA,TRBV27,NA,TRBJ2-1,CASSFGAGRNYNEQFF,TGTGCCAGCAGTTTCGGGGCTGGAAGAAACTACAATGAGCAGTTCTTC
TRBD2,TRBV2,many,TRBJ2-1,CASSGLAGPNEQFF,TGTGCCAGCAGTGGGTTAGCGGGACCCAATGAGCAGTTCTTC
NA,TRBV4-1,few,TRBJ2-2,CASSQKPGEELFF,TGCGCCAGCAGCCAGAAGCCGGGGGAGGAGCTGTTTTTT
NA,TRBV12-3/TRBV12-4,many,TRBJ1-1,CASSLADTYTEAFF,TGTGCCAGCAGTTTAGCGGACACTTACACTGAAGCTTTCTTT
TRBD2,TRBV7-9,many,TRBJ2-1,CASSKPGDYSYNEQFF,TGTGCCAGCAGCAAACCGGGGGACTACTCCTACAATGAGCAGTTCTTC
TRBD1,TRBV27,many,TRBJ1-1,CASSLVGQGAEAFF,TGTGCCAGCAGTTTAGTAGGACAGGGGGCTGAAGCTTTCTTT
TRBD1,TRBV3-1,NA,TRBJ1-1,CASSRGQGITEAFF,TGTGCCAGCAGCCGAGGACAGGGGATCACTGAAGCTTTCTTT
NA,TRBV12-3/TRBV12-4,few,TRBJ2-5,CASSDPFQETQYF,TGTGCCAGCAGTGATCCATTCCAAGAGACCCAGTACTTC
NA,TRBV7-4,NA,TRBJ2-1,CASSLVQDPHNEQFF,TGTGCCAGCAGCTTAGTGCAGGACCCCCACAATGAGCAGTTCTTC
NA,TRBV19,few,TRBJ1-2,CASTPGSPANYGYTF,TGTGCCAGTACCCCGGGGAGCCCAGCTAACTATGGCTACACCTTC
NA,TRBV4-2,many,TRBJ2-1,CASSQDGPSGGPADEQFF,TGTGCCAGCAGCCAAGACGGCCCCTCAGGAGGGCCTGCGGATGAGCAGTTCTTC
TRBD1,TRBV19,few,TRBJ1-2,CASIGPGQGDFGYGYTF,TGTGCCAGTATTGGACCGGGACAGGGGGATTTTGGCTATGGCTACACCTTC
NA,TRBV6-1,many,TRBJ1-4,CASSVLVAANEKLFF,TGTGCCAGCAGTGTCCTGGTGGCAGCAAATGAAAAACTGTTTTTT
TRBD1,TRBV10-3,NA,TRBJ1-1,CAISDRGGWNTEAFF,TGTGCCATCAGTGACAGGGGGGGCTGGAACACTGAAGCTTTCTTT
TRBD2,TRBV28,many,TRBJ2-7,CASSFGAGGYEQYF,TGTGCCAGCAGTTTTGGAGCGGGAGGGTACGAGCAGTACTTC
TRBD1,TRBV2,many,TRBJ1-1,CARQGITEAFF,TGTGCCCGACAGGGTATTACTGAAGCTTTCTTT
TRBD1,TRBV7-9,NA,TRBJ1-1,CASSPPLGQGDTEAFF,TGTGCCAGCAGCCCCCCCCTGGGACAGGGGGACACTGAAGCTTTCTTT
TRBD2,TRBV5-4,NA,TRBJ2-1,CASSYRRLASYNEQFF,TGTGCCAGCAGTTATAGACGACTAGCGAGCTACAATGAGCAGTTCTTC
NA,TRBV7-8,few,TRBJ2-7,CARSWDTPCDEQYF,TGTGCCCGCAGCTGGGACACCCCCTGCGACGAGCAGTACTTC
NA,TRBV4-1,many,TRBJ2-7,CASSQVGGSYEQYF,TGCGCCAGCAGCCAAGTCGGTGGCTCCTACGAGCAGTACTTC
TRBD2,TRBV6-1,few,TRBJ2-1,CATGGSSYNEQFF,TGTGCCACCGGGGGGAGCTCCTACAATGAGCAGTTCTTC
TRBD2,TRBV14,NA,TRBJ2-5,CASSPRAGEGPETQYF,TGTGCCAGCAGCCCGAGAGCGGGAGAAGGCCCAGAGACCCAGTACTTC
NA,TRBV11-2,NA,TRBJ1-1,CASSPYESYEAFF,TGTGCCAGCAGCCCCTATGAGAGCTATGAAGCTTTCTTT
NA,TRBV19,NA,TRBJ2-7,CASSVRDGTAYEQYF,TGTGCCAGTAGTGTCCGGGACGGGACTGCCTACGAGCAGTACTTC
NA,TRBV5-4,NA,TRBJ2-1,CASSLYGEQFF,TGTGCCAGCAGCTTGTATGGTGAGCAGTTCTTC
TRBD1,TRBV10-3,many,TRBJ1-2,CAINPGDRGPPNYGYTF,TGTGCCATCAATCCCGGGGACAGAGGCCCCCCTAACTATGGCTACACCTTC
TRBD1,TRBV28,many,TRBJ1-4,CASSLGTGVNEKLFF,TGTGCCAGCAGTTTAGGGACAGGGGTTAATGAAAAACTGTTTTTT
NA,TRBV20-1,few,TRBJ2-1,CSAPPRGGPNNEQFF,TGCAGTGCTCCGCCCCGGGGAGGCCCAAACAATGAGCAGTTCTTC
NA,TRBV12-3/TRBV12-4,many,TRBJ1-1,CASRSTGYRTEAFF,TGTGCCAGCAGGAGTACAGGGTACCGCACTGAAGCTTTCTTT
NA,TRBV6-1,NA,TRBJ2-7,CASSGRVLYEQYF,TGTGCCAGCAGTGGGCGCGTTCTCTACGAGCAGTACTTC
TRBD1,TRBV20-1,NA,TRBJ1-5,CSAWDRVVGNQPQHF,TGCAGTGCTTGGGACAGGGTAGTTGGCAATCAGCCCCAGCATTTT
TRBD1,TRBV27,NA,TRBJ1-2,CASSSGQSNPNYGYTF,TGTGCCAGCTCCTCGGGACAGTCAAACCCTAACTATGGCTACACCTTC
NA,TRBV5-4,NA,TRBJ1-1,CASSLGTLTEAFF,TGTGCCAGCAGCTTGGGGACCCTCACTGAAGCTTTCTTT
TRBD2,TRBV30,NA,TRBJ2-7,CAWSVSGGPYEQYF,TGTGCCTGGAGTGTGTCGGGGGGGCCCTACGAGCAGTACTTC
NA,TRBV20-1,NA,TRBJ1-1,CSARDWLAENTEAFF,TGCAGTGCTAGAGATTGGTTGGCGGAGAACACTGAAGCTTTCTTT